These T cell receptor beta chains were read from a single sample in a study of blood T cell repertoires in COVID-19. The protocol was immunoSEQ multiplex PCR, while the TCRdb copy is restricted to in-frame clones and leaves out a portion. This sample has fewer than 500,000 clones; around 89% occur once, and the top ten carry 4.3%. The sequenced sample consisted of peripheral blood. The receptor set was obtained from a woman in her 30s with acute or convalescent COVID-19. Each CDR3 is given with its conserved first and last residue. The D gene is left open where the match is weak. Not every row has a clone size; where given, it reads once, few, many or a size class.

d_gene,j_gene,len,abundance,v_gene,CDR3nt,CDR3aa
.,TRBJ2-2,16,.,TRBV3-1/TRBV3-2,TGTGCCAGCAGCCCTCGGCTCGGCAGGGACACCGGGGAGCTGTTTTTT,CASSPRLGRDTGELFF
.,TRBJ1-2,12,.,TRBV7-8,TGTGCCAGCAGCGTAGACGGCTATGGCTACACCTTC,CASSVDGYGYTF
TRBD1,TRBJ2-5,13,few,TRBV20-1,TGCAGTGCTAGTCAGGGGGCCGGAGAGACCCAGTACTTC,CSASQGAGETQYF
TRBD1,TRBJ1-1,14,.,TRBV15,TGTGCCACCAGCAGAGATCATCGGACAGGGGGAGCTTTCTTT,CATSRDHRTGGAFF
TRBD1,TRBJ2-3,15,.,TRBV27,TGTGCCAGCAGTTCGTACACAGGGGCCACAGATACGCAGTATTTT,CASSSYTGATDTQYF
.,TRBJ2-7,10,.,TRBV2,TGTGCCAGCAGTTATGAGGAGCAGTACTTC,CASSYEEQYF
.,TRBJ2-7,13,.,TRBV12-3/TRBV12-4,TGTGCCAGCAGTCCGTACAGACGAAACGAGCAGTACTTC,CASSPYRRNEQYF
TRBD1,TRBJ2-3,17,.,TRBV7-9,TGTGCCAGCAGCTTCTTCGGATCGGGACAGGGGATAGATACGCAGTATTTT,CASSFFGSGQGIDTQYF
TRBD1,TRBJ2-1,16,.,TRBV15,TGTGCCACCAGCGGAGGACAGGGGAAAAACTACAATGAGCAGTTCTTC,CATSGGQGKNYNEQFF
TRBD1,TRBJ1-2,13,.,TRBV28,TGTGCCAGCAGTTTGGGACAGAACTATGGCTACACCTTC,CASSLGQNYGYTF
.,TRBJ2-2,15,.,TRBV6-1,TGTGCCAGCAGTGATACCATCGCAGGGACCGGGGAGCTGTTTTTT,CASSDTIAGTGELFF
TRBD1,TRBJ2-7,15,few,TRBV4-1,TGCGCCAGCAGCCCTACAGGGGTTGGGCCCTACGAGCAGTACTTC,CASSPTGVGPYEQYF
.,TRBJ1-1,14,.,TRBV6-5,TGTGCCAGCAGTTACTCAAGGGGGAACACTGAAGCTTTCTTT,CASSYSRGNTEAFF
.,TRBJ2-1,14,.,TRBV21-1,TGCGCACCTAGCGGGGGGGAACCTCACAATGAGCAGTTCTTC,CAPSGGEPHNEQFF
.,TRBJ2-3,12,.,TRBV7-3,TGTGCCAGCAGCAGGGGGGGTGATACGCAGTATTTT,CASSRGGDTQYF
.,TRBJ1-2,15,.,TRBV2,TGTGCCAGCCAATTGGTTGCAGGGGTGGTTCATGGCTACACCTTC,CASQLVAGVVHGYTF
.,TRBJ2-7,15,.,TRBV6-2/TRBV6-3,TGTGCCAGCAGTTATGGGTGGACAGTCTCCTACGAGCAGTACTTC,CASSYGWTVSYEQYF
.,TRBJ1-6,14,.,TRBV19,TGTGCCAGTAGCCAAAGGGGCTATAATTCACCCCTCCACTTT,CASSQRGYNSPLHF
TRBD2,TRBJ2-1,16,.,TRBV5-1,TGCGCCAGCAGCTTAACGGCGGGGGGACCTTACAATGAGCAGTTCTTC,CASSLTAGGPYNEQFF
TRBD1,TRBJ1-2,16,few,TRBV30,TGTGCCTGGGCCGGGACAGGGGTGGGGGGCTCCTATGGCTACACCTTC,CAWAGTGVGGSYGYTF
.,TRBJ2-1,15,few,TRBV3-1/TRBV3-2,TGTGCCAGCAGCCAAAACCTCAACAAGGGGGGGTTACAGTTCTTC,CASSQNLNKGGLQFF
TRBD1,TRBJ1-6,17,.,TRBV10-3,TGTGCCATCAGTTCGGACAGGGTTTCGGTGTTAGATTCACCCCTCCACTTT,CAISSDRVSVLDSPLHF
.,TRBJ1-2,14,.,TRBV5-6,TGTGCCAGCAGTCGAGGGCGGGCAGGGGAAGGCTACACCTTC,CASSRGRAGEGYTF
.,TRBJ1-2,15,.,TRBV12-5,TGTGCTAGTGGTTTGGGTGCAGAGACAGCCTATGGCTACACCTTC,CASGLGAETAYGYTF
TRBD1,TRBJ1-2,15,.,TRBV11-1,TGTGCCAGCAGCTTAGACGGGACAGGGAACGGCGGCTACACCTTC,CASSLDGTGNGGYTF